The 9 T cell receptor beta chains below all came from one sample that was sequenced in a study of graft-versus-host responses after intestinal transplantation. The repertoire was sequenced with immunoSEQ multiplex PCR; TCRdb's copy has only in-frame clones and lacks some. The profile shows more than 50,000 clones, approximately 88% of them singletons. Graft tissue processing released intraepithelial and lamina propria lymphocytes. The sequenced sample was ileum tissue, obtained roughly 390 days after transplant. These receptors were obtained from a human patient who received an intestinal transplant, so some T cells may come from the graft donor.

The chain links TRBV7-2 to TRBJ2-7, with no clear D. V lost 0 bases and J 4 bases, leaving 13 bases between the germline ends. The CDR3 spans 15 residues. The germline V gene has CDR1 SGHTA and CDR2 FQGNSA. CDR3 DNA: TGTGCCAGCAGCTTAGCGGCTATTCCCCAGTACGAGCAGTACTTC. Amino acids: CASSLAAIPQYEQYF.

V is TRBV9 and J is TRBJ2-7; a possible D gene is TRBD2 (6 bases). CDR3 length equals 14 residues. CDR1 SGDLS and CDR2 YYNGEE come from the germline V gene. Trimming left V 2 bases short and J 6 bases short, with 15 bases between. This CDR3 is CASSVGGEGIEQYF. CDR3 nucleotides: TGTGCCAGCAGCGTCGGGGGAGAGGGCATCGAGCAGTACTTC. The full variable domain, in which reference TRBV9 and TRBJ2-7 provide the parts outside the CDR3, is DSGVTQTPKHLITATGQRVTLRCSPRSGDLSVYWYQQSLDQGLQFLIQYYNGEERAKGNILERFSAQQFPDLHSELNLSSLELGDSALYFCASSVGGEGIEQYFGPGTRLTVT.

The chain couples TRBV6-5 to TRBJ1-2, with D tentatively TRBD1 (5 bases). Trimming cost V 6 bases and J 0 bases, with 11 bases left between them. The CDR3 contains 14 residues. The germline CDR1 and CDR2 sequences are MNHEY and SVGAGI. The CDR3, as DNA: TGTGCCAGCAGACCTCAGGGTCCTAACTATGGCTACACCTTC. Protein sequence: CASRPQGPNYGYTF.

The CDR3 DNA sequence: TGTGCCAGCAGTAAACAGGGGGAGCGGGGCTACACCTTC. Protein product: CASSKQGERGYTF. V is TRBV25-1 and J is TRBJ1-2, with 8 bases matching TRBD1. The V gene's germline CDR1 is MGHDK and CDR2 SYGVNS. This CDR3 spans 13 amino acids. Germline trimming cut 5 bases from V and 8 bases from J; bases unmatched to any gene: 7.

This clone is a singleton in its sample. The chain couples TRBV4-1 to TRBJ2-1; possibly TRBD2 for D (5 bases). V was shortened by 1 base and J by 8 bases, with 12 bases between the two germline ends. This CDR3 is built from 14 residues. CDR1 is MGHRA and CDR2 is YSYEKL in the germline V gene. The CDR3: CASSQGPGYDEQFF. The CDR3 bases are TGCGCCAGCAGCCAAGGCCCGGGGTACGATGAGCAGTTCTTC.

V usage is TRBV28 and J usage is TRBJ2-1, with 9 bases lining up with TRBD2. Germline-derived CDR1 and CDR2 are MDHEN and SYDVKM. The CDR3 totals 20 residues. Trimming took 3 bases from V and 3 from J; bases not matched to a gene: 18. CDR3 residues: CASSFPSPEKTSGYYNEQFF. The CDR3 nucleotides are TGTGCCAGCAGTTTCCCCTCCCCTGAAAAGACTAGCGGTTACTACAATGAGCAGTTCTTC.

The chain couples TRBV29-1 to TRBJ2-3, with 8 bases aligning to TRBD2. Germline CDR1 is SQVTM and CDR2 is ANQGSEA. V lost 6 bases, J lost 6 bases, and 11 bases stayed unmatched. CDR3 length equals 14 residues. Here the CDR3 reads CSVEPGLEEDTQYF. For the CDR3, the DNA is TGCAGCGTCGAACCGGGACTAGAGGAGGATACGCAGTATTTT.

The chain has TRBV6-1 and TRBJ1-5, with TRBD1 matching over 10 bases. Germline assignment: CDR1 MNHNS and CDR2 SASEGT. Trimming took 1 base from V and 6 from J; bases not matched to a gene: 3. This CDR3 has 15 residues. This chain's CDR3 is CASSEEGQGGQPQHF. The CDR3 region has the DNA TGTGCCAGCAGTGAAGAAGGACAGGGGGGTCAGCCCCAGCATTTT.

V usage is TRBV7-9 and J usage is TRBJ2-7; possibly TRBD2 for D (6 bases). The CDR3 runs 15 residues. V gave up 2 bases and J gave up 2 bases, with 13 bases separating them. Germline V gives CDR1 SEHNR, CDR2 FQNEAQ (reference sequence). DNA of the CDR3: TGTGCCAGCAGCTTATTTGGGGGGATCCCCTACGAGCAGTACTTC. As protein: CASSLFGGIPYEQYF.